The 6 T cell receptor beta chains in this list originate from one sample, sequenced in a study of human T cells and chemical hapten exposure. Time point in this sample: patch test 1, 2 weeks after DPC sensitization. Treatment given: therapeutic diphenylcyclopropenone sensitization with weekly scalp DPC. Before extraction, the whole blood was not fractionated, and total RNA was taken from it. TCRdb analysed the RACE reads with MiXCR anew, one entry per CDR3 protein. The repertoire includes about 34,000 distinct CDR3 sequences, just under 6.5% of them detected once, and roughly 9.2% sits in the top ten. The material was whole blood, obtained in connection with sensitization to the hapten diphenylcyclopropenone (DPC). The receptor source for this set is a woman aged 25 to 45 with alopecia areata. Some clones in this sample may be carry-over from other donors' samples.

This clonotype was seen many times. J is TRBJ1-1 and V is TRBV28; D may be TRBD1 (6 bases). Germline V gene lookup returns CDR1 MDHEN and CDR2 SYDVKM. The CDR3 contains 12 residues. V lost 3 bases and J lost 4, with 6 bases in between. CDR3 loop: CASSFRGTEAFF. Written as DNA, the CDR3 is TGTGCCAGCAGTTTCAGGGGCACTGAAGCTTTCTTT.

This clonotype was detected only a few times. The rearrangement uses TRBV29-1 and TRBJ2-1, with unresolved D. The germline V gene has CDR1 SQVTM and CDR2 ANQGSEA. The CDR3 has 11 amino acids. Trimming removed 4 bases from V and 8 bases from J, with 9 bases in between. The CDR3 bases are TGCAGCGTTGGAGTCGGGTATGAGCAGTTCTTC. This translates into CSVGVGYEQFF.

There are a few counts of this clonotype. CDR3 nucleotides: TGCAGTGCTAGGTGGACAGGGGTCTGGGGCCAGTTCTTC. Amino acids: CSARWTGVWGQFF. The gene calls are TRBV20-1 and TRBJ2-1; TRBD1 agrees at 9 bases. CDR1 and CDR2 (germline): DFQATT, SNEGSKA (reference sequence). Unmatched junction bases numbered 10, after V lost 3 bases and J lost 13 bases. The CDR3 is 13 residues long.

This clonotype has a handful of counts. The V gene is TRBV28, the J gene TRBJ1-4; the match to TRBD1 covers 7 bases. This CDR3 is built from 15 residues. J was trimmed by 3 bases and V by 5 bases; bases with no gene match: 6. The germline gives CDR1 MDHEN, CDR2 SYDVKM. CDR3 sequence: CASSTRQGANEKLFF. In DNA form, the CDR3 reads TGTGCCAGCAGTACCCGACAGGGTGCTAATGAAAAACTGTTTTTT.

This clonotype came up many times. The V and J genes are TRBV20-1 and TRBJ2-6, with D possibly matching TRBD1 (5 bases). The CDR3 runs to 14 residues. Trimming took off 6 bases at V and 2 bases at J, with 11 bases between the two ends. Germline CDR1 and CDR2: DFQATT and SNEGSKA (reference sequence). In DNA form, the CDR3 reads TGCAGTGCGACTCAGGGTACTGGGGCCAACGTCCTGACTTTC. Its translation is CSATQGTGANVLTF.

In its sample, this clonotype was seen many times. The CDR3 is CASIPTGSTDTQYF. The CDR3, as DNA: TGTGCCAGCATCCCCACAGGGTCTACAGATACGCAGTATTTT. The chain is built from TRBV2 and TRBJ2-3; D may be TRBD1 (6 bases). The CDR3 runs 14 residues. With 7 bases removed from V and 3 bases from J, the gap between germline ends came to 14 bases. The germline CDR1 and CDR2 sequences are SNHLY and FYNNEI.